These 6 T cell receptor beta chains came from one sample sequenced in a study of cytotoxic CD8 clonotypes in ibrutinib-treated CLL. Clones were read by immunoSEQ multiplex PCR, and TCRdb kept only the in-frame ones, dropping some. Among over 250,000 clones listed, 60% to 80% were seen once. The sequences come from PBMCs, collected at disease progression, from a patient treated with ibrutinib. These receptors came from a human donor with chronic lymphocytic leukemia.

This clone appeared a single time. CDR3 residues: CASSLPRARAYNEQFF. The CDR3 coding sequence is TGCGCCAGCAGCCTCCCGCGGGCTAGGGCCTACAATGAGCAGTTCTTC. This chain links TRBV4-1 with TRBJ2-1; TRBD2 is a possible D gene (5 bases). V was clipped by 4 bases and J by 2 bases, with 15 bases between them. This CDR3 spans 16 amino acids. Germline-derived CDR1 and CDR2 are MGHRA and YSYEKL.

The chain combines TRBV30 with TRBJ1-4; D is perhaps TRBD1 (5 bases). The CDR3 has 13 amino acids. Germline V CDR1 and CDR2: GTSNPN, SVGIG (reference sequence). Trimming shortened V by 1 base and J by 5 bases, and 8 bases separated the two germline ends. The CDR3 here is CAWSGGLNEKLFF. The DNA of the CDR3 is TGTGCCTGGAGTGGGGGCCTGAATGAAAAACTGTTTTTT.

The chain is built from TRBV5-6 and TRBJ2-7; possible D gene TRBD1, 7 bases. The CDR3 length is 16 residues. CDR1 SGHDT and CDR2 YYEEEE come from the germline V gene. Trimming removed 2 bases at V and 2 bases at J, with 17 bases between. CDR3 amino acids: CASSFSWRDRAYEQYF. The CDR3 nucleotides are TGTGCCAGCAGCTTTTCGTGGCGGGACAGAGCCTACGAGCAGTACTTC.

This sequence joins TRBV11-3 and TRBJ1-1, with 12 bases lining up with TRBD1. Germline values: CDR1 SGHNT, CDR2 YENEEA. The V and J ends lost 4 bases and 5 bases, in that order; junction bases with no gene match: 2. This CDR3 is built from 14 residues. The CDR3 DNA reads TGTGCCAGCAGCTCGGGACAGGGGGCGACTGAAGCTTTCTTT. Its protein product is CASSSGQGATEAFF.

CDR3 sequence (DNA): TGTGCCAGCAGCTTTCGATCCTACGAGCAGTACTTC. This encodes CASSFRSYEQYF. The rearrangement uses TRBV9 and TRBJ2-7; D gene unclear. CDR1 and CDR2 from the germline V gene are SGDLS and YYNGEE. With 4 bases removed from V and 1 base from J, the gap between germline ends came to 6 bases. The CDR3 loop spans 12 amino acids.

This chain joins TRBV27 and TRBJ1-1; weak D call: TRBD1 (6 bases). The V end lost 0 bases, the J end lost 5 bases, and 16 bases lay between the germline ends. Germline CDR1 MNHEY, CDR2 SMNVEV (reference sequence). The CDR3 consists of 16 residues. The DNA of the CDR3 is TGTGCCAGCAGTTTATCCAGGGGAACTTTTCAGACTGAAGCTTTCTTT. The encoded protein is CASSLSRGTFQTEAFF.